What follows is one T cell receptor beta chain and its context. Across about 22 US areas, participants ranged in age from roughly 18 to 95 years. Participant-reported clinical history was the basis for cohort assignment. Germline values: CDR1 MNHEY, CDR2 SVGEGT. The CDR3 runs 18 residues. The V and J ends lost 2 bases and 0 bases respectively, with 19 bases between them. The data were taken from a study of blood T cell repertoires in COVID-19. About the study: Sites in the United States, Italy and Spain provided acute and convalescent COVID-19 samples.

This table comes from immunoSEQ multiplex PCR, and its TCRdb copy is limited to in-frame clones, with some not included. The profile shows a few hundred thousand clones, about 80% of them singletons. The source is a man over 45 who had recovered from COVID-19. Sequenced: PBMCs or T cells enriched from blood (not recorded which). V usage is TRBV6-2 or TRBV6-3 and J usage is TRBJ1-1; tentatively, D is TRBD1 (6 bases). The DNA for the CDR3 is TGTGCCAGCAGTTACGTTAGCGGGGGCGCTTCCGTGAACACTGAAGCTTTCTTT. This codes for CASSYVSGGASVNTEAFF.